This entry lists 17 T cell receptor beta chains sequenced from one sample in a study of shared clonotypes between healthy human individuals. Data came from immunoSEQ multiplex PCR; TCRdb stores just in-frame clones and leaves some out. The sample has 450,000 to 500,000 clones; around 80% are singletons. Sequenced material: PBMCs. The source is a woman in her thirties or forties in good health. Some clones in this sample may be carry-over from other donors' samples.

The chain joins TRBV2 to TRBJ1-6; TRBD1 aligns across 7 bases. This CDR3 comprises 14 residues. Germline CDR1 and CDR2: SNHLY and FYNNEI. V lost 1 base, J lost 6 bases, and 0 bases stayed unmatched. The CDR3 DNA sequence: TGTGCCAGCAGTGAAGGACAGGGTAATTCACCCCTCCACTTT. This encodes CASSEGQGNSPLHF. The variable domain in full, with the rest retrieved from reference TRBV2 and TRBJ1-6, is EPEVTQTPSHQVTQMGQEVILRCVPISNHLYFYWYRQILGQKVEFLVSFYNNEISEKSEIFDDQFSVERPDGSNFTLKIRSTKLEDSAMYFCASSEGQGNSPLHFGNGTRLTVT.

CDR3 loop: CASSAQQGREQYF. CDR3 DNA: TGTGCCAGCAGCGCTCAACAGGGTCGGGAGCAGTACTTC. The chain couples TRBV9 to TRBJ2-7; possibly TRBD1 for D (6 bases). This CDR3 spans 13 amino acids. CDR1 is SGDLS and CDR2 is YYNGEE in the germline V gene. Trimming removed 3 bases from V and 7 bases from J, with 14 bases in between. Full variable domain (missing parts from reference TRBV9 and TRBJ2-7): DSGVTQTPKHLITATGQRVTLRCSPRSGDLSVYWYQQSLDQGLQFLIQYYNGEERAKGNILERFSAQQFPDLHSELNLSSLELGDSALYFCASSAQQGREQYFGPGTRLTVT.

The rearrangement uses TRBV2 and TRBJ1-2; 7 nucleotides align to TRBD1. The CDR3 has 16 residues. Germline CDR1 SNHLY, CDR2 FYNNEI. Trimming took 7 bases from V and 2 from J; bases not matched to a gene: 13. CDR3 sequence reads: CASTRTGNLRNYGYTF. In DNA, the CDR3 is TGTGCCAGCACTAGGACAGGAAACCTTCGGAACTATGGCTACACCTTC.

The V gene is TRBV13, the J gene TRBJ2-7, with D tentatively TRBD1 or TRBD2 (6 bases each). Trimming removed 6 bases at V and 4 bases at J, with 19 bases between. Germline V gene lookup returns CDR1 PRHDT and CDR2 FYEKMQ (reference sequence). This CDR3 comprises 15 residues. The CDR3 spells CASSTRGDTFYEQYF. The CDR3 DNA is TGTGCCAGCAGTACCCGCGGGGACACCTTTTACGAGCAGTACTTC.

The chain carries TRBV19 and TRBJ2-2; no firm D call. In germline, CDR1 is LNHDA, CDR2 SQIVND (reference sequence). The CDR3 consists of 14 residues. V gave up 3 bases and J gave up 0 bases, with 5 bases separating them. CDR3 sequence (DNA): TGTGCCAGTAGTATTTTTACGAACACCGGGGAGCTGTTTTTT. Encoded protein: CASSIFTNTGELFF.

This clone occurred many times. V gene TRBV11-3 combines with J gene TRBJ2-2; the match to TRBD2 covers 7 bases. Trimming cost V 1 base and J 2 bases; bases outside gene matches: 1. Germline CDR1 is SGHNT and CDR2 is YENEEA. CDR3 length equals 15 residues. The CDR3 DNA reads as TGTGCCAGCAGCTTAGGCGGGAGTAACACCGGGGAGCTGTTTTTT. This codes for CASSLGGSNTGELFF.

The V and J genes are TRBV27 and TRBJ2-7, with 9 positions matching TRBD1. The length of the CDR3 is 14 residues. Germline lookup yields CDR1 MNHEY and CDR2 SMNVEV (reference sequence). The junction had 8 bases not matched to a gene; V was cut back by 5 bases and J by 6 bases. The CDR3, as DNA: TGTGCCAGCAGTCCCGGACAGGGGACCGGCGAGCAGTACTTC. Amino acids: CASSPGQGTGEQYF.

The V call is TRBV19, the J call TRBJ2-5, with 15 bases that match TRBD2. In germline, CDR1 is LNHDA, CDR2 SQIVND (reference sequence). The CDR3 is 17 residues long. The trim removed 3 bases at V and 5 bases at J, leaving 7 bases unmatched. CDR3 in amino acids: CASSMGLAGGLSETQYF. The DNA of the CDR3 is TGTGCCAGTAGTATGGGACTAGCGGGAGGTTTGAGTGAGACCCAGTACTTC.

The chain couples TRBV11-2 to TRBJ2-1; 10 nucleotides match TRBD1. Trimming removed 6 bases from V and 10 bases from J; junction bases left unmatched: 12. CDR3 length: 15 residues. Germline V gene data show CDR1 as SGHAT and CDR2 as FQNNGV. The DNA for the CDR3 is TGTGCCAGCAGGCGTAACTCGGGACAGGGGAGAGAGCAGTTCTTC. Amino acids: CASRRNSGQGREQFF.

The V gene is TRBV21-1, the J gene TRBJ1-1. TRBV21-1 is deemed a pseudogene. The CDR3 spans 15 residues. CDR3 coding DNA: TGTGCCAGCAGCAAAGTCTGCTCAAGGAACACTGAAGCTTTCTTT. Translation gives CASSKVCSRNTEAFF.

V usage is TRBV5-1 and J usage is TRBJ2-1; the match to TRBD2 covers 14 bases. This CDR3 region has 16 residues. CDR1 is SGHRS, CDR2 YFSETQ, per germline. The V gene end was trimmed by 4 bases and the J gene end by 6 bases; junction bases not matched to a gene: 6. The CDR3 spells CASSATGTSGGNEQFF. CDR3 DNA: TGCGCCAGCAGCGCCACCGGGACTAGCGGGGGCAATGAGCAGTTCTTC.

V is TRBV21-1 and J is TRBJ2-3. TRBV21-1 is given as a pseudogene. The CDR3 runs to 20 residues. CDR3 coding DNA: TGTGCCAGCAGCAAAGGGCCCATCCCCCCCCAGGTACTAAGTATGGATACGCAGTATTTT. This translates into CASSKGPIPPQVLSMDTQYF.

Concerning this clone: In the same sample, other DNA sequences code for this CDR3. The chain uses TRBV19 and TRBJ2-7; the match to TRBD1 covers 7 bases. J lost 1 base, V lost 4 bases, and 4 bases had no gene match. Germline-derived CDR1 and CDR2 are LNHDA and SQIVND (reference sequence). The CDR3 has 14 amino acids. CDR3 in amino acids: CASSTRQGSYEQYF. The CDR3 bases are TGTGCCAGTAGTACGCGACAGGGTTCCTACGAGCAGTACTTC.

This clone was detected a few times. V gene TRBV5-1 combines with J gene TRBJ2-1; 12 bases agree with TRBD2. CDR1 SGHRS and CDR2 YFSETQ come from the germline V gene. Losses at the gene ends were 4 bases for V and 6 bases for J; bases not matched to a gene: 8. The CDR3 is 16 residues long. CDR3 in amino acids: CASSLTGTSGFNEQFF. The CDR3 coding sequence is TGCGCCAGCAGCCTCACCGGGACTAGCGGGTTCAATGAGCAGTTCTTC.

The J gene is TRBJ2-1, the V gene TRBV7-9; D gene uncertain. Germline V gene lookup returns CDR1 SEHNR and CDR2 FQNEAQ (reference sequence). This CDR3 is built from 11 residues. Trimming cost V 5 bases and J 14 bases, with 13 bases left between them. Written as DNA, the CDR3 is TGTGCCAGCAGCCATTCTAAGGCCAAGTTCTTC. Translated, it gives CASSHSKAKFF.

The chain is built from TRBV2 and TRBJ1-1; D is ambiguous. V dropped 9 bases and J dropped 4 bases, with 3 bases sitting between them. The V gene's germline CDR1 is SNHLY and CDR2 FYNNEI. The CDR3 sequence is 9 residues long. For the CDR3, the DNA is TGTGCCAGTGGCACTGAAGCTTTCTTT. Protein product: CASGTEAFF.

The CDR3 here is CASSTRQGPNYGYTF. The CDR3 nucleotides are TGTGCCAGTAGTACCCGCCAGGGGCCAAACTATGGCTACACCTTC. The gene calls are TRBV19 and TRBJ1-2; a weak D match, TRBD1 (6 bases). CDR1 and CDR2 from the germline V gene are LNHDA and SQIVND (reference sequence). The CDR3 has 15 residues. V was trimmed by 4 bases and J by 2 bases, leaving 14 bases between them.